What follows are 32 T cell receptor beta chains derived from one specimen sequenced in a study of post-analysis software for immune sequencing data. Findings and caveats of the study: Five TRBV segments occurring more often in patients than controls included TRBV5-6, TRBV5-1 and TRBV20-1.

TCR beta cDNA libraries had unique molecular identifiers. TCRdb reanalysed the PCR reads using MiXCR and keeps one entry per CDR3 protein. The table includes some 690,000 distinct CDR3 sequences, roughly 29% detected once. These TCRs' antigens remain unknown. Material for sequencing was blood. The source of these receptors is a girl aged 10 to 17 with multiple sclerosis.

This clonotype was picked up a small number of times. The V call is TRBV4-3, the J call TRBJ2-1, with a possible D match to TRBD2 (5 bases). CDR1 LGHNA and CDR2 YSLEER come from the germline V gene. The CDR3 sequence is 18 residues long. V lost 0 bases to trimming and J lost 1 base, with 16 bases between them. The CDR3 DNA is TGCGCCAGCAGCCAAGATGTGAGTTGGGGAGCGTCCTACAATGAGCAGTTCTTC. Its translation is CASSQDVSWGASYNEQFF.

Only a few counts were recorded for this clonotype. The CDR3 nucleotides are TGTGCTAGTGTCTCGATTTTCGGTCAGCCCCAGCATTTT. Amino acids: CASVSIFGQPQHF. V and J are TRBV12-5 and TRBJ1-5; D is uncertain. With 7 bases removed from V and 6 bases from J, the gap between germline ends came to 13 bases. This CDR3 contains 13 residues. Germline assignment: CDR1 LGHNT and CDR2 FRNRAP.

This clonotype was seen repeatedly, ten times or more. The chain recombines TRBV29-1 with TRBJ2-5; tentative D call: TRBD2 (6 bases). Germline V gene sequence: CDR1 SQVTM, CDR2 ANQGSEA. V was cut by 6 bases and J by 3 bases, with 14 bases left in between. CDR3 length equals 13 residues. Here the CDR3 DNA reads TGCAGCGTGAGACCCGGAGGGAAAGAGACCCAGTACTTC. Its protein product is CSVRPGGKETQYF.

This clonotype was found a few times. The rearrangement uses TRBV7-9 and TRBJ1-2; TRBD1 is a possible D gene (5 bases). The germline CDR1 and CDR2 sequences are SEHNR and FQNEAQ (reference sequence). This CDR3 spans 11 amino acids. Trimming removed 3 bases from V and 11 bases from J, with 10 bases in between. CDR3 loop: CASSFRDSYTF. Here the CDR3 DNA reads TGTGCCAGCAGCTTCCGCGACAGTTACACCTTC. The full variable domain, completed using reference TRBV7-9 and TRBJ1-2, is DTGVSQNPRHKITKRGQNVTFRCDPISEHNRLYWYRQTLGQGPEFLTYFQNEAQLEKSRLLSDRFSAERPKGSFSTLEIQRTEQGDSAMYLCASSFRDSYTFGSGTRLTVV.

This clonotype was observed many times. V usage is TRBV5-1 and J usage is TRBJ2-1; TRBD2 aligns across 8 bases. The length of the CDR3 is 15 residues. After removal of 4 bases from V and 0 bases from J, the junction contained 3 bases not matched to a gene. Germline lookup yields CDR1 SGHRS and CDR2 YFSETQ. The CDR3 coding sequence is TGCGCCAGCAGCCTTAGCGGGGCCTCCTACAATGAGCAGTTCTTC. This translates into CASSLSGASYNEQFF. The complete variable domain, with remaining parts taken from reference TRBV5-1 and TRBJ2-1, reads KAGVTQTPRYLIKTRGQQVTLSCSPISGHRSVSWYQQTPGQGLQFLFEYFSETQRNKGNFPGRFSGRQFSNSRSEMNVSTLELGDSALYLCASSLSGASYNEQFFGPGTRLTVL.

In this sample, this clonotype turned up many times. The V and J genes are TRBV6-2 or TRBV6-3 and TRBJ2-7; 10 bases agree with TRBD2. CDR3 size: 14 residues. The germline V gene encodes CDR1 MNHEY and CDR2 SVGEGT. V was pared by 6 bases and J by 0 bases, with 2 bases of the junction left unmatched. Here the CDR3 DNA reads TGTGCCAGCAGAAAGCGGGAGGGCTCCTACGAGCAGTACTTC. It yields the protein CASRKREGSYEQYF.

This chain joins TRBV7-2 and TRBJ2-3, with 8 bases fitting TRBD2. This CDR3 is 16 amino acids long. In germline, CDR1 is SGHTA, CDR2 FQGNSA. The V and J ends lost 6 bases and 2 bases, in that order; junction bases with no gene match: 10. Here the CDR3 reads CASSNPGTSSTDTQYF. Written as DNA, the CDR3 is TGTGCCAGCAGTAATCCCGGGACTAGTTCCACAGATACGCAGTATTTT.

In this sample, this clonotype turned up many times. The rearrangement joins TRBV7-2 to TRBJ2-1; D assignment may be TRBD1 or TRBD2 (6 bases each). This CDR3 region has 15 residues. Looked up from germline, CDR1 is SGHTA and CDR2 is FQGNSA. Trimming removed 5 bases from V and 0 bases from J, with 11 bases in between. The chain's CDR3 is CASSGGPSSYNEQFF. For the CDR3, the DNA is TGTGCCAGCAGCGGGGGGCCCAGCTCCTACAATGAGCAGTTCTTC.

The CDR3 coding sequence is TGTGCCAGCAGCCCCCAGAGCGGGGTCTATGGCTACACCTTC. Residues: CASSPQSGVYGYTF. This chain connects TRBV7-2 to TRBJ1-2; D call uncertain. The germline CDR1 and CDR2 sequences are SGHTA and FQGNSA. There are 14 residues in the CDR3. Trimming cost V 5 bases and J 4 bases, with 14 bases left between them.

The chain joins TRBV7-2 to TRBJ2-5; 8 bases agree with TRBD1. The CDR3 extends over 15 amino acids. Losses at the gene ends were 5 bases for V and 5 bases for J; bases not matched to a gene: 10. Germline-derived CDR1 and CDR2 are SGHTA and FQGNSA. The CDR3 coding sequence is TGTGCCAGCAGCGCCCAACAGGGGGAGGTCGAGACCCAGTACTTC. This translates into CASSAQQGEVETQYF.

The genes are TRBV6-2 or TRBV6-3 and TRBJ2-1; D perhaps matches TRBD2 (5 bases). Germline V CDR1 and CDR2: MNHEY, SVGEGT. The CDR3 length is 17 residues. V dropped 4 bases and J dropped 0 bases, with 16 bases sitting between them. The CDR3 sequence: CASSLPPTRDSYNEQFF. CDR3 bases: TGTGCCAGCAGTTTGCCCCCAACTAGGGACTCCTACAATGAGCAGTTCTTC.

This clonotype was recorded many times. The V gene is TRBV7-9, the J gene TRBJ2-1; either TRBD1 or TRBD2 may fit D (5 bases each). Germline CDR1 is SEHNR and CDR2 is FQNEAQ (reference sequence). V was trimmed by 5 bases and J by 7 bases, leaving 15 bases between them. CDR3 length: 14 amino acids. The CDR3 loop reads CASSPVGTGNEQFF. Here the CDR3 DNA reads TGTGCCAGCAGCCCCGTCGGGACGGGTAATGAGCAGTTCTTC.

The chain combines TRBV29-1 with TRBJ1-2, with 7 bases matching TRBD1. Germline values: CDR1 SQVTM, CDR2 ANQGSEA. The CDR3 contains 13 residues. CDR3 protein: CSYGTDSNYGYTF. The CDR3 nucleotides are TGCAGTTACGGGACAGATTCTAACTATGGCTACACCTTC.

In nucleotides, the CDR3 is TGTGCCAGCAGCTTCCGGGGGGGTTTGGGCACTGAAGCTTTCTTT. Translation: CASSFRGGLGTEAFF. The genes are TRBV4-2 and TRBJ1-1, with D perhaps matching TRBD1 (5 bases). V lost 5 bases and J 4 bases, leaving 17 bases between the germline ends. Germline assignment: CDR1 LGHNA and CDR2 YNFKEQ. This CDR3 is built from 15 residues.

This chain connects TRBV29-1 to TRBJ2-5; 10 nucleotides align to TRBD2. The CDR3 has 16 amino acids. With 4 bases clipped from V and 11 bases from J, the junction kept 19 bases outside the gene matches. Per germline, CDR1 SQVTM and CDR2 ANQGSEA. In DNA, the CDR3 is TGCAGCGTTGGACTAGGTAGCGGGGGGTCACCATATGAGCAGTACTTC. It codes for CSVGLGSGGSPYEQYF.

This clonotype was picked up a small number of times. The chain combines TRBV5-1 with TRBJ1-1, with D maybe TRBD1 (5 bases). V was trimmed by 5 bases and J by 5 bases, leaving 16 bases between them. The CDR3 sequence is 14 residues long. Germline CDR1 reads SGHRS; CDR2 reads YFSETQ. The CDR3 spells CASRSRDGWTEAFF. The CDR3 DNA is TGCGCCAGCAGGTCCCGGGACGGGTGGACTGAAGCTTTCTTT.

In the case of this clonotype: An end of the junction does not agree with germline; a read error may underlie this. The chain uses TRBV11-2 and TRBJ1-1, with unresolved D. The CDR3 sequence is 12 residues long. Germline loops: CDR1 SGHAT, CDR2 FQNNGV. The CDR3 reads CASSPPNPEAFF. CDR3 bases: TGTGCCAGCAGCCCACCAAACCCTGAGGCTTTCTTT.

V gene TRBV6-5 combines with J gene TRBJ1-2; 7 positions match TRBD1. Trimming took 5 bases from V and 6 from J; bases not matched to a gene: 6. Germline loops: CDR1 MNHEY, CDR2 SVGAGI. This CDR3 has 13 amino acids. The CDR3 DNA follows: TGTGCCAGCAGTCCGACAGGGTATAATGGCTACACCTTC. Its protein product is CASSPTGYNGYTF.

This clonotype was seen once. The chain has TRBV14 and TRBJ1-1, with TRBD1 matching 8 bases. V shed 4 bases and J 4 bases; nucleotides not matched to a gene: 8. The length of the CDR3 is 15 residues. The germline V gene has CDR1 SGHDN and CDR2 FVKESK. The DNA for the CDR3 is TGTGCCAGCAGCCGTCCAGGGGGCTTAGGCACTGAAGCTTTCTTT. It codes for CASSRPGGLGTEAFF.

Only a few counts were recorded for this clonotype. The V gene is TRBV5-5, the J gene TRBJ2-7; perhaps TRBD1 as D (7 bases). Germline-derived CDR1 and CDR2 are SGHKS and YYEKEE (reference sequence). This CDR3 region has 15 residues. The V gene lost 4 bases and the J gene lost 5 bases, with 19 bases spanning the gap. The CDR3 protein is CASSIAGQSNDEQYF. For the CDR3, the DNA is TGTGCCAGCAGCATCGCGGGACAGTCGAACGACGAGCAGTACTTC.

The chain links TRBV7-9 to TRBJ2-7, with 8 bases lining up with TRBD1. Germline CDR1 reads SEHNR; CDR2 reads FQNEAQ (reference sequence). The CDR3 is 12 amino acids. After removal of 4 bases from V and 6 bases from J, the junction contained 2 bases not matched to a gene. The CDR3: CASSSGTGEQYF. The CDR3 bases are TGTGCCAGCAGCTCCGGGACAGGCGAGCAGTACTTC.

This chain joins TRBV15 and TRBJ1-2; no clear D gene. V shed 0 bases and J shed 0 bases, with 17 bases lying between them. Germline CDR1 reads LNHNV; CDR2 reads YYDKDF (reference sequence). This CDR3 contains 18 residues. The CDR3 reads CATSRDTGKTVANYGYTF. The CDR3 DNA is TGTGCCACCAGCAGAGATACGGGAAAGACGGTGGCTAACTATGGCTACACCTTC. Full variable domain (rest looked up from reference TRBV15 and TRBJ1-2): DAMVIQNPRYQVTQFGKPVTLSCSQTLNHNVMYWYQQKSSQAPKLLFHYYDKDFNNEADTPDNFQSRRPNTSFCFLDIRSPGLGDTAMYLCATSRDTGKTVANYGYTFGSGTRLTVV.

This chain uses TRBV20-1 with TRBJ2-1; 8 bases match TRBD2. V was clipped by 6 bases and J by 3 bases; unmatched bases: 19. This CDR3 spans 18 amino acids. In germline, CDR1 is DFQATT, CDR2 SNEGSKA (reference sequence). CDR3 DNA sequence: TGCAGTGCCCTTCTCCCTCTTGTGGGGACTAGGAACTACAATGAGCAGTTCTTC. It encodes CSALLPLVGTRNYNEQFF.

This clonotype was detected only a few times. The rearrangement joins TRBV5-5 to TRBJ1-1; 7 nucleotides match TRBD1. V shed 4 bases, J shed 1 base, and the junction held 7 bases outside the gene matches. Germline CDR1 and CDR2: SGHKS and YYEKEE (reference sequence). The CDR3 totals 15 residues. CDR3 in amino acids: CASSHGQARNTEAFF. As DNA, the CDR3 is TGTGCCAGCAGCCACGGACAGGCAAGGAACACTGAAGCTTTCTTT.

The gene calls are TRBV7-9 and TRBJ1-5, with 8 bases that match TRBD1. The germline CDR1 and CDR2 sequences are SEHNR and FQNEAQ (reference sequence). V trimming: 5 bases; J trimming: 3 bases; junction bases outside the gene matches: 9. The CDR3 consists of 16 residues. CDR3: CASSPPGQAVNQPQHF. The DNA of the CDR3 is TGTGCCAGCAGCCCTCCGGGACAGGCCGTCAATCAGCCCCAGCATTTT.

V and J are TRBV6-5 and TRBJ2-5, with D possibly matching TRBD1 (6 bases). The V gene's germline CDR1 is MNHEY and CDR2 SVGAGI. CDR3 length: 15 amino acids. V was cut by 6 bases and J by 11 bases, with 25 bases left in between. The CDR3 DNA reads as TGTGCCAGCAGCCTCGACCGGGACATGCTGGGGGAGCAGTACTTC. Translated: CASSLDRDMLGEQYF.

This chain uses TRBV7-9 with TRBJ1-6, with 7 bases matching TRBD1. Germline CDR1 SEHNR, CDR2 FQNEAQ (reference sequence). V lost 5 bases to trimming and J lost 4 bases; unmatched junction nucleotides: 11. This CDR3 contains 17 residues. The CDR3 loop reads CASSPRQGLGYNSPLHF. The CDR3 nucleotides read TGTGCCAGCAGCCCTCGACAGGGTTTGGGTTATAATTCACCCCTCCACTTT. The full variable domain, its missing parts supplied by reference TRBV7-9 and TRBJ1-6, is DTGVSQNPRHKITKRGQNVTFRCDPISEHNRLYWYRQTLGQGPEFLTYFQNEAQLEKSRLLSDRFSAERPKGSFSTLEIQRTEQGDSAMYLCASSPRQGLGYNSPLHFGNGTRLTVT.

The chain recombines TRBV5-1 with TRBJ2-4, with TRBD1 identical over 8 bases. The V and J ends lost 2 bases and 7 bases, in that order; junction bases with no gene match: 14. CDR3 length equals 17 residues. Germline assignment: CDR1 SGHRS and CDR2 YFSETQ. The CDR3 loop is CASSLGTGTFWGNIQYF. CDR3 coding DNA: TGCGCCAGCAGCTTAGGGACAGGCACTTTCTGGGGGAACATTCAGTACTTC.

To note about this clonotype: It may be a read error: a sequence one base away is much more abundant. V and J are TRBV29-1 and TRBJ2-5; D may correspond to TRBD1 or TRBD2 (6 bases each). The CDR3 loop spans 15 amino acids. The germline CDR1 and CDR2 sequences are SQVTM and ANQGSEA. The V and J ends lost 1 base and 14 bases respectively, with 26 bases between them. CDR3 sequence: CSVEGRQQGLNIHYF. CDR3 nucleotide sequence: TGCAGCGTTGAAGGGAGGCAACAGGGACTTAACATTCACTACTTC.

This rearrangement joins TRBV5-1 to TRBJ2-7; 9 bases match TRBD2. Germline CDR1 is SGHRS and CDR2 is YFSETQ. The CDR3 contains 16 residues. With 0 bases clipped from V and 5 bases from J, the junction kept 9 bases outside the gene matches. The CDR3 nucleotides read TGCGCCAGCAGCTTGGGACTAGCGGATGTCCTCGACGAGCAGTACTTC. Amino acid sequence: CASSLGLADVLDEQYF. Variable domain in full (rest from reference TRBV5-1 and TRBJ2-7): KAGVTQTPRYLIKTRGQQVTLSCSPISGHRSVSWYQQTPGQGLQFLFEYFSETQRNKGNFPGRFSGRQFSNSRSEMNVSTLELGDSALYLCASSLGLADVLDEQYFGPGTRLTVT.

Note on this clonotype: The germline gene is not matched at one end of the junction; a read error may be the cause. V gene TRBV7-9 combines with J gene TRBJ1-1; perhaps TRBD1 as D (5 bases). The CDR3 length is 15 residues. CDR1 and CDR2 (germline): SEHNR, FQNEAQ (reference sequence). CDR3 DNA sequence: TGTGCCAACAGCTTAGCGCGGGGACGGAACACTGAAGCTTTCTTT. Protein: CANSLARGRNTEAFF. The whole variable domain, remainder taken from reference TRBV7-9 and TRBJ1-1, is DTGVSQNPRHKITKRGQNVTFRCDPISEHNRLYWYRQTLGQGPEFLTYFQNEAQLEKSRLLSDRFSAERPKGSFSTLEIQRTEQGDSAMYLCANSLARGRNTEAFFGQGTRLTVV.

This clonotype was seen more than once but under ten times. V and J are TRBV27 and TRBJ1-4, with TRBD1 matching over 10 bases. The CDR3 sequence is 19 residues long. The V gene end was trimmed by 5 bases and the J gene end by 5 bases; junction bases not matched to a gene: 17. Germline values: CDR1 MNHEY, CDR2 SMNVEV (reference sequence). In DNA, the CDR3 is TGTGCCAGCAGTCTAAATTACAACTCCGGGACAGGGGAAAATGAAAAACTGTTTTTT. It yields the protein CASSLNYNSGTGENEKLFF. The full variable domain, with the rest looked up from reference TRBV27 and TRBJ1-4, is EAQVTQNPRYLITVTGKKLTVTCSQNMNHEYMSWYRQDPGLGLRQIYYSMNVEVTDKGDVPEGYKVSRKEKRNFPLILESPSPNQTSLYFCASSLNYNSGTGENEKLFFGSGTQLSVL.